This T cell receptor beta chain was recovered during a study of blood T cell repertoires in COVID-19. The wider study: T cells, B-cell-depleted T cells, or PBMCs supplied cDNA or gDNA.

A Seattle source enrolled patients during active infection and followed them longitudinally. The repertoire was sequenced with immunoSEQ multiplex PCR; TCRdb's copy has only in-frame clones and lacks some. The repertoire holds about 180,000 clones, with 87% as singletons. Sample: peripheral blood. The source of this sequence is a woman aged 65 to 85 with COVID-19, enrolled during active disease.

CDR3 region: CASSSPPGQGWRNEQFF. The CDR3 region has the DNA TGTGCCAGCAGTTCACCCCCGGGACAGGGGTGGCGCAATGAGCAGTTCTTC. The chain recombines TRBV27 with TRBJ2-1, with 10 bases that match TRBD1. Looked up from germline, CDR1 is MNHEY and CDR2 is SMNVEV (reference sequence). CDR3 length: 17 amino acids. With 4 bases clipped from V and 6 bases from J, the junction kept 12 bases outside the gene matches.